A selection of T cell receptor beta chains follows, all from one sample in a study of vaccination effects on CD4 cells after COVID-19. These receptors' antigens are unknown. Clones were sequenced by immunoSEQ multiplex PCR, and TCRdb holds only the in-frame ones, with some missing. This table has about 34,000 clones, less than 80% appearing once. The sample was CD4+ T cells from PBMCs cultured with HCoV-OC43 spike peptides, taken before COVID-19 vaccination. These receptors were obtained from a human donor who received a COVID-19 vaccine. The CDR3 runs from the conserved cysteine through the conserved F or W. The D gene is left open where the match is weak. Clone size is shown for a subset of rows, as once, few, many or a class of expanded clone.

size	V	J	D	DNA	CDR3
-	TRBV6-6	TRBJ1-1	-	TGTGCCAGCAGTTCCCAGATGAACACTGAAGCTTTCTTT	CASSSQMNTEAFF
once	TRBV28	TRBJ2-5	-	TGTGCCAGCAGTACATTGGTGGAGACCCAGTACTTC	CASSTLVETQYF
-	TRBV6-5	TRBJ2-2	TRBD2	TGTGCCAGCAGACTAGCGGGAGGAATCACCGGGGAGCTGTTTTTT	CASRLAGGITGELFF
-	TRBV30	TRBJ1-3	-	TGTGCCTGGAGTTTTGGGGGCCCTGGAAACACCATATATTTT	CAWSFGGPGNTIYF
few	TRBV3-1/TRBV3-2	TRBJ1-1	-	TGTGCCAGCAGCCCAGGTGGGGGAGCGGCGGCTTTCTTT	CASSPGGGAAAFF
-	TRBV11-3	TRBJ2-5	TRBD2	TGTGCCAGCAGCTTAGTGAGCGGGGCCGGGGAGACCCAGTACTTC	CASSLVSGAGETQYF
-	TRBV5-4	TRBJ2-1	TRBD1	TGTGCCAGCAGCCCGGACAGGGGCAATGAGCAGTTCTTC	CASSPDRGNEQFF
-	TRBV29-1	TRBJ2-5	TRBD1	TGCAGCGTTGCGGGACAGGGTCAAGAGACCCAGTACTTC	CSVAGQGQETQYF
-	TRBV5-1	TRBJ1-3	TRBD1	TGCGCCAGCAGCTGGGGGACAGGGAGGTCTGGAAACACCATATATTTT	CASSWGTGRSGNTIYF
once	TRBV19	TRBJ2-3	TRBD1	TGTGCCAGTAGTATACAGGGGGCAGATACGCAGTATTTT	CASSIQGADTQYF
-	TRBV7-2	TRBJ2-2	-	TGTGCCAGCAGCTTAGGAGCTCCAAACACCGGGGAGCTGTTTTTT	CASSLGAPNTGELFF
-	TRBV4-1	TRBJ1-2	-	TGCGCCAGCAGCGTGAAGATTGGGGAGGACCCCCTTAACTATGGCTACACCTTC	CASSVKIGEDPLNYGYTF
-	TRBV7-2	TRBJ2-2	-	TGTGCCAGCAGCTTACGGGGCCGGGGGAGTACCGGGGAGCTGTTTTTT	CASSLRGRGSTGELFF
-	TRBV4-3	TRBJ1-5	-	TGCGCCAGCAGCCAAGAAACAGGGTCTCAGCCCCAGCATTTT	CASSQETGSQPQHF